This T cell receptor (beta chain) comes out of a study of T cell clones after liver transplantation. Across the study: Tolerant meant at least one year fully off immunosuppression without liver enzymes above twice normal. Blood was drawn pre-transplant, before withdrawal, and after full or failed withdrawal. General study findings and limits: The donor-reactive repertoire was only partly measurable in two subjects, lacking donor cells.

CD3+CD4+ and CD3+CD8+ cells were FACS-sorted from thawed unstimulated PBMCs. Germline CDR1 reads MNHEY; CDR2 reads SVGAGI. This CDR3 has 15 residues. V shed 10 bases and J 0 bases; nucleotides not matched to a gene: 8. Profiling relied on immunoSEQ multiplex PCR, and the TCRdb table lists in-frame clones only, not all of them. Counted here are 45,000 or so clones, around 83% occurring once; the ten biggest clones make up 2% to 2.5%. Concerning this clone: Its matching antigen is unknown.

This clonotype was obtained from a human patient who received a liver transplant. These T cells may partly come from the graft donor. This specimen was CD4+ T cells from blood, taken 24 months after liver transplant. J is TRBJ1-1 and V is TRBV6-5, with 10 bases fitting TRBD1. In nucleotides, the CDR3 is TGTGCCACCAAAGACAGGGGGCGGATGAACACTGAAGCTTTCTTT. It translates to CATKDRGRMNTEAFF.